This TCR beta chain was sequenced for a study of blood T cells in healthy people across ages. Study-wide results and limits: Per million T cells, the diversity of TCR beta decreased roughly linearly as age advanced.

CDR1 DFQATT and CDR2 SNEGSKA come from the germline V gene (reference sequence). V shed 3 bases, J shed 2 bases, and the junction held 6 bases outside the gene matches. This CDR3 spans 14 amino acids. Combining a sample-barcoded 5' primer with a J-beta primer mix, a second PCR ran for roughly 6 to 12 cycles. TCRdb reanalysed the 5' RACE reads using MiXCR and keeps one entry per CDR3 protein. This table holds roughly 1,300,000 distinct CDR3 sequences, 59% found once. With respect to this clonotype: What it binds is not known.

This TCR came from a man aged 18 to 30 in good health. J is TRBJ1-1 and V is TRBV20-1; the match to TRBD1 covers 7 bases. The sequenced sample consisted of blood. The CDR3 spells CSASTGASNTEAFF. CDR3 in DNA: TGCAGTGCTAGTACAGGGGCCAGCAACACTGAAGCTTTCTTT.